This TCR beta chain was recorded in a study of T cell responses to AZD1222 COVID-19 vaccine. Sequenced by immunoSEQ multiplex PCR; TCRdb stores in-frame clones only, minus some. The repertoire holds fewer than 150,000 clones, with about 88% as singletons. Per the germline V gene, CDR1 is SGHTA and CDR2 is FQGNSA. The CDR3 runs to 13 residues. The V segment lost 5 bases and the J segment 4 bases; nucleotides outside the gene matches: 3. The sequence came from an adult in good health. The source was peripheral blood, collected on day 0 of AZD1222 vaccination. The V gene is TRBV7-2, the J gene TRBJ2-3, with 7 bases fitting TRBD1. Written as DNA, the CDR3 is TGTGCCAGCAGCGGAACAGGGGCAGATACGCAGTATTTT. Encoded protein: CASSGTGADTQYF. Together with reference TRBV7-2 and TRBJ2-3, the CDR3 gives the full variable domain: GAGVSQSPSNKVTEKGKDVELRCDPISGHTALYWYRQSLGQGLEFLIYFQGNSAPDKSGLPSDRFSAERTGGSVSTLTIQRTQQEDSAVYLCASSGTGADTQYFGPGTRLTVL.